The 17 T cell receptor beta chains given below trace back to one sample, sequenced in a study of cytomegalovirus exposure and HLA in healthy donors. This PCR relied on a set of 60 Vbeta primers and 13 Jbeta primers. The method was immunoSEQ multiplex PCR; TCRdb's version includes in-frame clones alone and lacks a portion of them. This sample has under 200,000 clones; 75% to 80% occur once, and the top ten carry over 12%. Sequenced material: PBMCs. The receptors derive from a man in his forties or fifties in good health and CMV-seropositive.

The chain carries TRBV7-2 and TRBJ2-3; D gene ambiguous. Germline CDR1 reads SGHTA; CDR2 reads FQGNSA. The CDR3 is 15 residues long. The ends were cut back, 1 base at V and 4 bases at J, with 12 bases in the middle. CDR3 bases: TGTGCCAGCAGCTTAGTAGGAGTTGCCCCAGATACGCAGTATTTT. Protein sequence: CASSLVGVAPDTQYF.

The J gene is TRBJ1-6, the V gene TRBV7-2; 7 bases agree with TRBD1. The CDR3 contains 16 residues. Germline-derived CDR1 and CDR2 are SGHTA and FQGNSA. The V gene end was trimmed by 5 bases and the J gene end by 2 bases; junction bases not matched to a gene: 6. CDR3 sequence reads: CASSPTGPPYNSPLHF. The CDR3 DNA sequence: TGTGCCAGCAGCCCGACAGGGCCCCCCTATAATTCACCCCTCCACTTT.

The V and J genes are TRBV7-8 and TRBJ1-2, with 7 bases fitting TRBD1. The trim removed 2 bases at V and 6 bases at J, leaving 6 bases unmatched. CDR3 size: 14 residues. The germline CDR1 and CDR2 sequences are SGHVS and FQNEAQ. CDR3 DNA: TGTGCCAGCAGCTTAAAAAGGGGGCGGGATGGCTACACCTTC. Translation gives CASSLKRGRDGYTF.

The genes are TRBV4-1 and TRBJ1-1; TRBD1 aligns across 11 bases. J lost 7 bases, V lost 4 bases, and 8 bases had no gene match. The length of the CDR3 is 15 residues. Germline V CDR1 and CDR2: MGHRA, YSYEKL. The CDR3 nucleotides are TGCGCCAGCAGCCCGGACAGGGGGCTGAGGGATGAAGCTTTCTTT. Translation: CASSPDRGLRDEAFF.

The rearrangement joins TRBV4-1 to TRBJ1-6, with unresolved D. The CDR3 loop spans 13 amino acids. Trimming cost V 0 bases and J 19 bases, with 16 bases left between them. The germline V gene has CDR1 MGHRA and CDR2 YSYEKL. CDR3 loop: CASSQEGVFELHF. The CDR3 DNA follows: TGCGCCAGCAGCCAAGAGGGAGTGTTCGAGTTGCACTTT.

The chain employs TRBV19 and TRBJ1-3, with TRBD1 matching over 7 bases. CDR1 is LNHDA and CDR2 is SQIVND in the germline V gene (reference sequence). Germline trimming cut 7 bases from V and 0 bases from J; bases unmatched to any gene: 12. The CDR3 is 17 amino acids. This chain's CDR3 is CASISSPTGISGNTIYF. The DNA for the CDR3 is TGTGCCAGTATATCCTCACCGACAGGGATCTCTGGAAACACCATATATTTT.

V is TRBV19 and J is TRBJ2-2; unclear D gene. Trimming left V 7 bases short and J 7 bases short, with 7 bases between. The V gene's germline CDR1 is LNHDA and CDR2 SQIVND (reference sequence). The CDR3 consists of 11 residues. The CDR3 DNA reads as TGTGCCAGTATGGAGATCGGGGAGCTGTTTTTT. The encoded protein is CASMEIGELFF.

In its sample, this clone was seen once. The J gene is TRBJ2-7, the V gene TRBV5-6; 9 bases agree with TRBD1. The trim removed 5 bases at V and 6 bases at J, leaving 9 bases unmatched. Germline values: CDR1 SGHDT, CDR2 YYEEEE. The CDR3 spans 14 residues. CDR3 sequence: CASSLGTGTGEQYF. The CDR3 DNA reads TGTGCCAGCAGTTTAGGGACAGGGACGGGCGAGCAGTACTTC.

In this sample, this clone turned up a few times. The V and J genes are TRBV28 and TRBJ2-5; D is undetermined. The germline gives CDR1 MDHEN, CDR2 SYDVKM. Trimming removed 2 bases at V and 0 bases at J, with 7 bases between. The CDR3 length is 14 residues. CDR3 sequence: CASSLGSYQETQYF. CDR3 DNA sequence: TGTGCCAGCAGTTTAGGCAGTTACCAAGAGACCCAGTACTTC.

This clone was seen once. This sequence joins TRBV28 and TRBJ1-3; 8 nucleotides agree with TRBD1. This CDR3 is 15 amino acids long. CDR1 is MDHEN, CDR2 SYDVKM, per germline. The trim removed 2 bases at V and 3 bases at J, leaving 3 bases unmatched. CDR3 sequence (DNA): TGTGCCAGCAGTTTAGGGACAGGAGGTGGAAACACCATATATTTT. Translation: CASSLGTGGGNTIYF.

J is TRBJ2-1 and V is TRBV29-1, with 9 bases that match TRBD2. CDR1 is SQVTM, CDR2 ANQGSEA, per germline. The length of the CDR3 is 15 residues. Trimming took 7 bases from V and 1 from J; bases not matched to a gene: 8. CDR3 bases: TGCAGCGCCGAAGGGCGGGGGGGATCCTACAATGAGCAGTTCTTC. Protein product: CSAEGRGGSYNEQFF.

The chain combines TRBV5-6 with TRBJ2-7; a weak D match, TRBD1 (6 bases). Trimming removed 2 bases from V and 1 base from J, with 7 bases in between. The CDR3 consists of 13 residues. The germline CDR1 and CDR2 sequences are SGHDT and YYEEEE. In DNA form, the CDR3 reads TGTGCCAGCAGCTTCGGACAGTCCTACGAGCAGTACGTC. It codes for CASSFGQSYEQYV.

CDR3 nucleotides: TGTGCCAGCAGCTCAGGGGCCTACTATAGCAATCAGCCCCAGCATTTT. Its protein product is CASSSGAYYSNQPQHF. The V gene is TRBV7-2, the J gene TRBJ1-5; maybe TRBD1 (6 bases). Trimming took 4 bases from V and 0 from J, leaving 13 bases between them. CDR1 SGHTA and CDR2 FQGNSA come from the germline V gene. The CDR3 runs 16 residues.

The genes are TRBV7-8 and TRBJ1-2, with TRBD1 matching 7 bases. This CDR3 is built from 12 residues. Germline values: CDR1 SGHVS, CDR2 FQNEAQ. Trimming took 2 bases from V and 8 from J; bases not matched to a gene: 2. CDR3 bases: TGTGCCAGCAGCTTAAGGACAGGAGGCTACACCTTC. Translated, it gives CASSLRTGGYTF.

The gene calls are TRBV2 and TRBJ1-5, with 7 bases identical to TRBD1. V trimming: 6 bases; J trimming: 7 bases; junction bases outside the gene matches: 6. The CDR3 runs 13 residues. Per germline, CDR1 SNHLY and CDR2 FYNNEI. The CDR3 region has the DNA TGTGCCAGCAGCTTACAGGGGAGCCAGCCCCAGCATTTT. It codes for CASSLQGSQPQHF.

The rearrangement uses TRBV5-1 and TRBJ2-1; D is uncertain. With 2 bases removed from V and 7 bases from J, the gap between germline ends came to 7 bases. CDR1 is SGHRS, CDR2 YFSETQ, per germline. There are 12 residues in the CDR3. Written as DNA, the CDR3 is TGCGCCAGCAGCTTTACTATAAATGAGCAGTTCTTC. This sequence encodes CASSFTINEQFF.

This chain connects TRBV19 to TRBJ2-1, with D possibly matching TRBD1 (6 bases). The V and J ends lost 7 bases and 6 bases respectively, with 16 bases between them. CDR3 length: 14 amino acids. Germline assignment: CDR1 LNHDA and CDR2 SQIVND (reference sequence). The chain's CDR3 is CASNLRGIINEQFF. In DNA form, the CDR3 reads TGTGCCAGTAATTTAAGGGGGATCATCAATGAGCAGTTCTTC. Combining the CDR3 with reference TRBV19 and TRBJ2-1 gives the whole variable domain DGGITQSPKYLFRKEGQNVTLSCEQNLNHDAMYWYRQDPGQGLRLIYYSQIVNDFQKGDIAEGYSVSREKKESFPLTVTSAQKNPTAFYLCASNLRGIINEQFFGPGTRLTVL.